The 9 T cell receptor beta chains below come from one sample, sequenced in a study of cytomegalovirus exposure and HLA in healthy donors (dated by TCRdb to between 2016 and 2019). Receptor amplification or capture employed the immunoSEQ multiplex PCR assay. For the multiplex PCR, a mixture combining 60 forward primers for TCR Vbeta segments and 13 reverse primers for TCR Jbeta segments was used. TCRdb mirrors the immuneACCESS table, restricted to in-frame sequences. Some clones are absent from its copies; in checked studies, under half trace to an unresolved V gene, and the reason for the others is unknown. This sample gives 150,000 or so clones in total; around two thirds of them show up just once. Of the sample, about 10% is held by the ten largest clones. Sequencing input: PBMCs. The source is a man aged 25-45 years in good health and CMV-seropositive.

The chain couples TRBV14 to TRBJ2-7, with 7 nucleotides matching TRBD1. V shed 5 bases and J 4 bases; nucleotides not matched to a gene: 5. Germline values: CDR1 SGHDN, CDR2 FVKESK. CDR3 size: 13 residues. The DNA of the CDR3 is TGTGCCAGCAGCTCAACAGGGGTATACGAGCAGTACTTC. It translates to CASSSTGVYEQYF.

The chain couples TRBV19 to TRBJ1-5; 8 bases map to TRBD1. CDR1 is LNHDA and CDR2 is SQIVND in the germline V gene (reference sequence). The CDR3 is 16 residues long. Losses at the gene ends were 4 bases for V and 4 bases for J; bases not matched to a gene: 9. In nucleotides, the CDR3 is TGTGCCAGTAGTAGCGGACAGGGTGCCCCGAATCAGCCCCAGCATTTT. Translated: CASSSGQGAPNQPQHF.

The chain uses TRBV6-5 and TRBJ2-2; TRBD2 is a possible D gene (6 bases). V was shortened by 7 bases and J by 8 bases, with 20 bases between the two germline ends. CDR1 and CDR2 (germline): MNHEY, SVGAGI. The CDR3 contains 15 residues. The DNA for the CDR3 is TGTGCCAGCATCCAGGACTACAGTGCCACTGGGGAGCTGTTTTTT. Its translation is CASIQDYSATGELFF.

This clone has only one observation. J is TRBJ2-1 and V is TRBV7-7; 9 bases align to TRBD2. Trimming removed 2 bases from V and 7 bases from J; junction bases left unmatched: 0. CDR3 length equals 13 residues. From germline, CDR1 is SSHAT and CDR2 FNYEAQ (reference sequence). The CDR3 sequence: CASSLLAGNEQFF. CDR3 nucleotide sequence: TGTGCCAGCAGCTTACTAGCGGGAAATGAGCAGTTCTTC.

This clone appeared a few times. The chain combines TRBV18 with TRBJ2-7; D possibly corresponds to TRBD1 (5 bases). Germline V gene data show CDR1 as KGHSH and CDR2 as LQKENI. The CDR3 is 14 amino acids. V dropped 0 bases and J dropped 2 bases, with 8 bases sitting between them. This CDR3 is CASSPPDRPYEQYF. The CDR3 DNA is TGTGCCAGCTCACCACCCGACAGACCCTACGAGCAGTACTTC.

The chain combines TRBV2 with TRBJ1-5; 9 nucleotides align to TRBD1. The CDR3 has 13 residues. J was trimmed by 4 bases and V by 11 bases; bases with no gene match: 6. Germline CDR1 is SNHLY and CDR2 is FYNNEI. CDR3 nucleotide sequence: TGTGCCTGCTACAGGGGGCCAAATCAGCCCCAGCATTTT. It is translated as CACYRGPNQPQHF.

The V and J genes are TRBV30 and TRBJ2-2; TRBD1 is a possible D gene (6 bases). The CDR3 contains 14 residues. Germline V gene data show CDR1 as GTSNPN and CDR2 as SVGIG (reference sequence). The V end was cut by 6 bases, the J end by 8 bases, with 19 bases between. For the CDR3, the DNA is TGTGCCTGTCAATCCGACTTGGGGGCGGGGGAGCTGTTTTTT. It encodes CACQSDLGAGELFF. The entire variable domain, with the rest obtained from reference TRBV30 and TRBJ2-2, is as follows: SQTIHQWPATLVQPVGSPLSLECTVEGTSNPNLYWYRQAAGRGLQLLFYSVGIGQISSEVPQNLSASRPQDRQFILSSKKLLLSDSGFYLCACQSDLGAGELFFGEGSRLTVL.

The chain uses TRBV4-1 and TRBJ1-5; D remains unclear. Trimming stripped 0 bases from V and 4 bases from J, with 10 bases between. The CDR3 is 15 amino acids. CDR1 and CDR2 from the germline V gene are MGHRA and YSYEKL. CDR3 DNA: TGCGCCAGCAGCCAAGATCCAGGTCCTAATCAGCCCCAGCATTTT. Protein: CASSQDPGPNQPQHF.

A remark on this clone: The sample has other DNA sequences that encode this CDR3 too. V gene TRBV19 combines with J gene TRBJ2-1; 11 positions agree with TRBD2. The J segment lost 4 bases and the V segment lost 3 bases, leaving 5 bases of the junction unmatched. Germline V gives CDR1 LNHDA, CDR2 SQIVND (reference sequence). CDR3 size: 16 residues. In nucleotides, the CDR3 is TGTGCCAGTAGTATTGGACTAGCGGGCGCATACAATGAGCAGTTCTTC. Protein: CASSIGLAGAYNEQFF.